This TCR beta chain was captured in a study of response to subunit inactivated influenza vaccine. The CDR3 has 15 amino acids. Germline CDR1 GTSNPN, CDR2 SVGIG (reference sequence). With V trimmed by 3 bases and J by 4 bases, 3 bases remained unmatched. This clonotype was counted only a few times. Its antigen is not known. TCRdb ran MiXCR on the RT-PCR reads and lists one entry per CDR3 protein. The sample consists of over 750,000 distinct CDR3 sequences, 21% of them appearing once. General study findings and limits: After each seasonal influenza vaccination, few new T cells are recruited, the authors suggested.

This material consisted of PBMCs from blood, taken 5 days after vaccination. The chain couples TRBV30 to TRBJ2-1; 13 bases match TRBD2. This TCR derives from a man aged 50 to 59 who received an inactivated influenza vaccine. The CDR3 DNA follows: TGTGCCTGGAGACTAGCGGGGGGGCTTTACAATGAGCAGTTCTTC. It is translated as CAWRLAGGLYNEQFF.